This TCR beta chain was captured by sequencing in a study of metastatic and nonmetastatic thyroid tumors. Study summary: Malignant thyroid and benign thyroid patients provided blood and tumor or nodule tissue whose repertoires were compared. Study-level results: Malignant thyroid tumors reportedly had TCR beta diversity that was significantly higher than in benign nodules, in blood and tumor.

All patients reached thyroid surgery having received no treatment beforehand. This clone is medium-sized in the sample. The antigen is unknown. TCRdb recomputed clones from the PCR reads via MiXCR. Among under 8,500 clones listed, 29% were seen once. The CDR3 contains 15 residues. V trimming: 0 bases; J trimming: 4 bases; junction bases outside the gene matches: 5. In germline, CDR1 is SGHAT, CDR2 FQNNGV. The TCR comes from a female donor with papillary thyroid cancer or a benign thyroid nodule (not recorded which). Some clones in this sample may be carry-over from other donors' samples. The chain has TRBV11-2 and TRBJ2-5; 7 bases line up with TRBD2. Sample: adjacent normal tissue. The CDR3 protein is CASSLETSDRETQYF. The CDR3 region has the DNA TGTGCCAGCAGCTTAGAAACTAGCGATCGAGAGACCCAGTACTTC.